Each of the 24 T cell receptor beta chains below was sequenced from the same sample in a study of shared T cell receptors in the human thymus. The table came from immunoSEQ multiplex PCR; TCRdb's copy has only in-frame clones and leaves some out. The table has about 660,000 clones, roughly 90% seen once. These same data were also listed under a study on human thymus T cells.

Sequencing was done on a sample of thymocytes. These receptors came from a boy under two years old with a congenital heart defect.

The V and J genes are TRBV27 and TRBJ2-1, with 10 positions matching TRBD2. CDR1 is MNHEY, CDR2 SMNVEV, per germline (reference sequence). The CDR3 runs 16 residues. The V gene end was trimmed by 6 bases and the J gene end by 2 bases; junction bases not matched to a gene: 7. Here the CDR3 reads CASSPSSGRAYNEQFF. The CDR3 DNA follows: TGTGCCAGCAGCCCCTCTAGCGGGAGAGCCTACAATGAGCAGTTCTTC.

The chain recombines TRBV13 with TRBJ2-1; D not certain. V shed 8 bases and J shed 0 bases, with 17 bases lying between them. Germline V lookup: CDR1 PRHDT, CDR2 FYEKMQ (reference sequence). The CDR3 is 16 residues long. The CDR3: CASSNKADGSYNEQFF. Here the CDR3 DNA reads TGTGCCAGCTCAAATAAAGCTGATGGCTCCTACAATGAGCAGTTCTTC. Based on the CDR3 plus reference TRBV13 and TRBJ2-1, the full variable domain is AAGVIQSPRHLIKEKRETATLKCYPIPRHDTVYWYQQGPGQDPQFLISFYEKMQSDKGSIPDRFSAQQFSDYHSELNMSSLELGDSALYFCASSNKADGSYNEQFFGPGTRLTVL.

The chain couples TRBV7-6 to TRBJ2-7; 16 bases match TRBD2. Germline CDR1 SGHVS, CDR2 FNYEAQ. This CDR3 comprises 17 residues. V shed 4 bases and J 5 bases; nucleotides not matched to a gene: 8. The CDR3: CASSYSPGLAGGNEQYF. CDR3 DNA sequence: TGTGCCAGCAGCTATTCTCCGGGACTAGCGGGAGGGAACGAGCAGTACTTC.

The CDR3 region is CATLTRTVNHYEQYF. In DNA form, the CDR3 reads TGTGCCACCCTGACCCGGACAGTCAACCACTACGAGCAGTACTTC. The rearrangement uses TRBV5-8 and TRBJ2-5, with D maybe TRBD1 (6 bases). The DNA end is more similar to TRBJ2-7, so the J call may be wrong. The CDR3 runs 15 residues. Germline V gene data show CDR1 as SGHTS and CDR2 as YDEGEE.

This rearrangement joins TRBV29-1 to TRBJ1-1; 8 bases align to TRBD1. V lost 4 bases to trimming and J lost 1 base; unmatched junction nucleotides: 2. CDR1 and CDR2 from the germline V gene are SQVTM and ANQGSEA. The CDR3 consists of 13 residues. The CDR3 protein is CSVVGTGNTEAFF. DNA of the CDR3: TGCAGCGTTGTTGGGACAGGGAACACTGAAGCTTTCTTT.

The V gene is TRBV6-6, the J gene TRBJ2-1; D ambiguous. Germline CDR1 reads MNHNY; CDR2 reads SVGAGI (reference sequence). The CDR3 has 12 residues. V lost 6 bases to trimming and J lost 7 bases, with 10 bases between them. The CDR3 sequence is CASRLLTNEQFF. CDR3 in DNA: TGTGCCAGCAGACTACTTACGAATGAGCAGTTCTTC.

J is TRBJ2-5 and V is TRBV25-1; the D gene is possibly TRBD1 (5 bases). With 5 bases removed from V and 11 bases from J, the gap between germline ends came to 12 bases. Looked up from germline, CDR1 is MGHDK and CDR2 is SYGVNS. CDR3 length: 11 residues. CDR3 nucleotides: TGTGCCAGCAGTTTCAGGGAAGAGCAGTACTTC. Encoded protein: CASSFREEQYF. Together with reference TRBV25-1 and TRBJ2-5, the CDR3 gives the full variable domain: EADIYQTPRYLVIGTGKKITLECSQTMGHDKMYWYQQDPGMELHLIHYSYGVNSTEKGDLSSESTVSRIRTEHFPLTLESARPSHTSQYLCASSFREEQYFGPGTRLLVL.

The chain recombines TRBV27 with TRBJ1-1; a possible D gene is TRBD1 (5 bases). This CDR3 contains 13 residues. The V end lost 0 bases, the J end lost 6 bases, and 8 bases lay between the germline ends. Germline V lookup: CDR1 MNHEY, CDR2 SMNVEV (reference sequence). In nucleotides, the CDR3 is TGTGCCAGCAGTTTATCAGCAGGGCCTGAAGCTTTCTTT. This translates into CASSLSAGPEAFF.

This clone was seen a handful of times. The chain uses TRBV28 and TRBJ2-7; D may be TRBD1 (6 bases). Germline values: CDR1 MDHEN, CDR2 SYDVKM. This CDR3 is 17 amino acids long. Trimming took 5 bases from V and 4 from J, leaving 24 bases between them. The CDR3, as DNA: TGTGCCAGCAGTCGGCCAGGGGCGGATAGGTCCGGTTACGAGCAGTACTTC. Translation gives CASSRPGADRSGYEQYF. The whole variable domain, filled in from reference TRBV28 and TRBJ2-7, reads DVKVTQSSRYLVKRTGEKVFLECVQDMDHENMFWYRQDPGLGLRLIYFSYDVKMKEKGDIPEGYSVSREKKERFSLILESASTNQTSMYLCASSRPGADRSGYEQYFGPGTRLTVT.

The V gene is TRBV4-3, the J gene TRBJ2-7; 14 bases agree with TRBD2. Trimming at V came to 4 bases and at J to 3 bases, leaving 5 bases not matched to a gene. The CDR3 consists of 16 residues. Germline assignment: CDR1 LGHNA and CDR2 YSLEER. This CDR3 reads CASSPEGTSGSYEQYF. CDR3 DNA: TGCGCCAGCAGCCCGGAAGGGACTAGCGGGAGCTACGAGCAGTACTTC.

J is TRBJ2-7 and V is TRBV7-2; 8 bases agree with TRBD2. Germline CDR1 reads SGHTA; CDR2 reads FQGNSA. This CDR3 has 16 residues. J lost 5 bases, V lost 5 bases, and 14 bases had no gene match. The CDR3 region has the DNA TGTGCCAGCAGCCCCCATATTGAGCGGGAGAACAACGAGCAGTACTTC. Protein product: CASSPHIERENNEQYF.

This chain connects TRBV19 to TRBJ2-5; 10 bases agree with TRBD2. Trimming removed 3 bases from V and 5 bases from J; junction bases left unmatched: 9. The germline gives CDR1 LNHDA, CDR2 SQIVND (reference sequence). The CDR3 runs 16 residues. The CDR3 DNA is TGTGCCAGTAGTATTTCGACTAGCGGGCGAGACGAGACCCAGTACTTC. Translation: CASSISTSGRDETQYF.

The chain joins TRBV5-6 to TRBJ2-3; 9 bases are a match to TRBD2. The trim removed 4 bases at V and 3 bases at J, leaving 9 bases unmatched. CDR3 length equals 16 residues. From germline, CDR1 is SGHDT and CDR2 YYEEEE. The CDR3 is CASSETREGGTDTQYF. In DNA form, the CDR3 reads TGTGCCAGCAGCGAGACGCGGGAGGGCGGAACAGATACGCAGTATTTT. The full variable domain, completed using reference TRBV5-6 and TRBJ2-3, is DAGVTQSPTHLIKTRGQQVTLRCSPKSGHDTVSWYQQALGQGPQFIFQYYEEEERQRGNFPDRFSGHQFPNYSSELNVNALLLGDSALYLCASSETREGGTDTQYFGPGTRLTVL.

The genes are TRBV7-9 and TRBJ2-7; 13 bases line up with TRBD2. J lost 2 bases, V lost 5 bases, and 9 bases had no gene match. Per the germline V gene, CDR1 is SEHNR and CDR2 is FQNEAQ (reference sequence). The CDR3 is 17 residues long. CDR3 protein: CASSPSRLAGGPYEQYF. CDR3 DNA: TGTGCCAGCAGCCCATCGAGACTAGCGGGAGGCCCCTACGAGCAGTACTTC.

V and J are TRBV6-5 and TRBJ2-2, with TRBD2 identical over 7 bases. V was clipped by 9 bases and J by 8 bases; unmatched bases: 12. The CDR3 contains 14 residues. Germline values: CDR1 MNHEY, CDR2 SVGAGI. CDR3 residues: CASFPPGGRGELFF. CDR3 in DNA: TGTGCCAGTTTCCCACCCGGGGGGAGGGGGGAGCTGTTTTTT.

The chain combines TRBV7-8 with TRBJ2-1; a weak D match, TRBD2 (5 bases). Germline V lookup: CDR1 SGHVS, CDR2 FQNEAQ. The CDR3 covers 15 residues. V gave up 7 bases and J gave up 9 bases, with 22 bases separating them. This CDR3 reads CASTLIRDSNGEQFF. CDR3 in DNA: TGTGCCAGCACCCTTATCCGGGATTCAAACGGTGAGCAGTTCTTC.

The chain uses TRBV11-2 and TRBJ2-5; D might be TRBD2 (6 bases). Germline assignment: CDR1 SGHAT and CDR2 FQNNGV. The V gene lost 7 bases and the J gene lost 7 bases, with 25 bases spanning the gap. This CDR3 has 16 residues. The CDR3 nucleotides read TGTGCCAGCACCCTCGCGGGGACCGGTTTGGAGGTGACCCAGTACTTC. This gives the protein CASTLAGTGLEVTQYF.

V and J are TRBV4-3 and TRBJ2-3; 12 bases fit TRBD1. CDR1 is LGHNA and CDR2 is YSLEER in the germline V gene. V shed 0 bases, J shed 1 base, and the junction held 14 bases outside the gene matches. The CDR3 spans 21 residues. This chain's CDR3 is CASSQDQSLGQGAGGTDTQYF. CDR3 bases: TGCGCCAGCAGCCAAGATCAGAGCTTGGGACAGGGGGCTGGGGGCACAGATACGCAGTATTTT.

Here the CDR3 reads CASSVVGDRAGTGELFF. Here the CDR3 DNA reads TGTGCCAGCAGCGTAGTGGGCGACAGGGCGGGCACCGGGGAGCTGTTTTTT. The chain has TRBV9 and TRBJ2-2; 7 bases agree with TRBD1. Trimming cost V 0 bases and J 4 bases; bases outside gene matches: 9. CDR3 length: 17 amino acids. Germline V gives CDR1 SGDLS, CDR2 YYNGEE.

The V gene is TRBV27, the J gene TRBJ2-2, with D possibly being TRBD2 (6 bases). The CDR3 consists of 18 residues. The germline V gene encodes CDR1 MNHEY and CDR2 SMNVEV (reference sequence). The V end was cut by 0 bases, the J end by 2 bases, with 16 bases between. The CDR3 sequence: CASSLSDSWRVNTGELFF. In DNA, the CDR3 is TGTGCCAGCAGTTTATCGGACTCTTGGAGGGTAAACACCGGGGAGCTGTTTTTT.

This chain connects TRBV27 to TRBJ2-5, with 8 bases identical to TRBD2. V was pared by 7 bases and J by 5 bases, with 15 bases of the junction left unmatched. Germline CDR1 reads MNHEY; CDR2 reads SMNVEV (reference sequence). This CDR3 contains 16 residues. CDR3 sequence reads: CASISKAGEGGETQYF. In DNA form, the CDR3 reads TGTGCCAGCATATCCAAAGCGGGAGAGGGGGGGGAGACCCAGTACTTC.

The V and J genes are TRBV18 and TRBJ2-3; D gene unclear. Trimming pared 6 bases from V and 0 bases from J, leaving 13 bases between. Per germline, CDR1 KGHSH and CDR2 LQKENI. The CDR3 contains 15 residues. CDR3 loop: CASSHDNRSTDTQYF. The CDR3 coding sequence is TGTGCCAGCTCCCACGATAATAGAAGCACAGATACGCAGTATTTT.

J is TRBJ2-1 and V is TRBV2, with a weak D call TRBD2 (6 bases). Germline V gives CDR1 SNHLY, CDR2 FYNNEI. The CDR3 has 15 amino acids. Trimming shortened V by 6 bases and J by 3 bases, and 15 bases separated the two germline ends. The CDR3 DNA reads TGTGCCAGCAGGGGTCGGGAGAGGGGCTACAATGAGCAGTTCTTC. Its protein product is CASRGRERGYNEQFF.

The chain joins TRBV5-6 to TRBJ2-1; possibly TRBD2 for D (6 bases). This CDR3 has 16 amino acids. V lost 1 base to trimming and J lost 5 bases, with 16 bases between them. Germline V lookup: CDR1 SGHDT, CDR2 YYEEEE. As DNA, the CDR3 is TGTGCCAGCAGCTTGCGGCCCGGGAGACGCAACAATGAGCAGTTCTTC. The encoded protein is CASSLRPGRRNNEQFF.